What follows are 19 T cell receptor beta chains derived from one specimen sequenced in a study of shared clonotypes between healthy human individuals (TCRdb year 2020). The receptor library was made with the immunoSEQ multiplex PCR assay. Entries here come from immuneACCESS through TCRdb and include only in-frame sequences with V and J called. Some clones fail to appear in such tables; in the studies checked, an unresolved V gene covers under half of the shortfall, and the cause of the remainder is unknown. The sample contains 1,500,000 or so clones, around 95% of them found a single time. The ten largest clones add up to about 1.2% of the sample. Sequencing was done on a sample of naive CD4+ T cells sorted from blood. The cell subset or site label, as the study defines it: CD45RA+ positively selected. The source is a man between 25 and 39 years old in good health.

This clone was seen only once. The genes are TRBV19 and TRBJ2-5; a weak D match, TRBD1 (8 bases). CDR1 LNHDA and CDR2 SQIVND come from the germline V gene (reference sequence). The CDR3 has 16 amino acids. Trimming removed 6 bases at V and 2 bases at J, with 19 bases between. CDR3 region: CASSPGYRGGQETQYF. The CDR3, as DNA: TGTGCCAGTAGCCCGGGATACAGGGGGGGACAAGAGACCCAGTACTTC.

The chain is built from TRBV6-4 and TRBJ1-5; D gene unclear. The germline CDR1 and CDR2 sequences are MRHNA and SNTAGT. Trimming removed 2 bases from V and 10 bases from J, with 12 bases in between. The CDR3 is 13 amino acids. The CDR3 coding sequence is TGTGCCAGCAGTGACGCTGTAACCGCTCCCCAGCATTTT. Protein product: CASSDAVTAPQHF.

V gene TRBV19 combines with J gene TRBJ1-2; possibly TRBD1 for D (5 bases). The CDR3 is 14 amino acids. CDR1 is LNHDA and CDR2 is SQIVND in the germline V gene (reference sequence). Trimming removed 4 bases from V and 4 bases from J, with 13 bases in between. CDR3 DNA: TGTGCCAGTAGTACGCGACCTGGGGGCTATGGCTACACCTTC. Amino acid sequence: CASSTRPGGYGYTF. The variable domain in full, completed from reference TRBV19 and TRBJ1-2, reads DGGITQSPKYLFRKEGQNVTLSCEQNLNHDAMYWYRQDPGQGLRLIYYSQIVNDFQKGDIAEGYSVSREKKESFPLTVTSAQKNPTAFYLCASSTRPGGYGYTFGSGTRLTVV.

V usage is TRBV15 and J usage is TRBJ2-1; D not resolved. This CDR3 is built from 13 residues. CDR1 and CDR2 (germline): LNHNV, YYDKDF (reference sequence). V lost 4 bases and J lost 9, with 13 bases in between. In nucleotides, the CDR3 is TGTGCCACCAGCATGGATACCGGCGCTGAGCAGTTCTTC. As protein: CATSMDTGAEQFF.

This CDR3 reads CASSSHRDEETQYF. CDR3 coding DNA: TGTGCCAGCAGCTCGCACAGGGACGAGGAGACCCAGTACTTC. The chain has TRBV7-3 and TRBJ2-5, with D possibly being TRBD1 (6 bases). Trimming removed 4 bases at V and 5 bases at J, with 14 bases between. The CDR3 contains 14 residues. Germline values: CDR1 SGHTA, CDR2 FQGTGA. The full variable domain, with the rest looked up from reference TRBV7-3 and TRBJ2-5, is GAGVSQTPSNKVTEKGKYVELRCDPISGHTALYWYRQSLGQGPEFLIYFQGTGAADDSGLPNDRFFAVRPEGSVSTLKIQRTERGDSAVYLCASSSHRDEETQYFGPGTRLLVL.

The chain has TRBV7-9 and TRBJ2-5, with D maybe TRBD1 (6 bases). This CDR3 is built from 15 residues. Trimming removed 4 bases from V and 3 bases from J, with 15 bases in between. The V gene's germline CDR1 is SEHNR and CDR2 FQNEAQ (reference sequence). The DNA of the CDR3 is TGTGCCAGCAGCTCCCCGACAGGACTTAAAGAGACCCAGTACTTC. This gives the protein CASSSPTGLKETQYF.

This chain joins TRBV20-1 and TRBJ1-4; D is ambiguous. CDR3 length: 10 residues. CDR1 DFQATT and CDR2 SNEGSKA come from the germline V gene (reference sequence). V dropped 5 bases and J dropped 5 bases, with 3 bases sitting between them. Here the CDR3 DNA reads TGCAGTGCTGTAAATGAAAAACTGTTTTTT. Encoded protein: CSAVNEKLFF.

The chain couples TRBV2 to TRBJ1-5; D uncertain. Trimming left V 8 bases short and J 4 bases short, with 21 bases between. There are 16 residues in the CDR3. Germline lookup yields CDR1 SNHLY and CDR2 FYNNEI. CDR3 DNA sequence: TGTGCCAGCCAGGCGCAGGCCTCAAGGCGGAATCAGCCCCAGCATTTT. Translating it yields CASQAQASRRNQPQHF. The full variable domain, in which reference TRBV2 and TRBJ1-5 provide the parts outside the CDR3, is EPEVTQTPSHQVTQMGQEVILRCVPISNHLYFYWYRQILGQKVEFLVSFYNNEISEKSEIFDDQFSVERPDGSNFTLKIRSTKLEDSAMYFCASQAQASRRNQPQHFGDGTRLSIL.

V is TRBV18 and J is TRBJ1-2; 7 nucleotides match TRBD1. Trimming took 1 base from V and 6 from J; bases not matched to a gene: 8. CDR3 length equals 15 residues. Per germline, CDR1 KGHSH and CDR2 LQKENI. CDR3 bases: TGTGCCAGCTCACCACTGGGACAGCGCGAAAATGGCTACACCTTC. This gives the protein CASSPLGQRENGYTF.

V is TRBV28 and J is TRBJ1-2; possible D gene TRBD1, 5 bases. This CDR3 region has 12 residues. The germline gives CDR1 MDHEN, CDR2 SYDVKM. V lost 3 bases to trimming and J lost 8 bases, with 10 bases between them. CDR3 bases: TGTGCCAGCAGTTTCCCAGGGCAGGGCTACACCTTC. The encoded protein is CASSFPGQGYTF.

This chain uses TRBV5-1 with TRBJ2-2, with TRBD1 as a possible D gene (6 bases). The germline V gene encodes CDR1 SGHRS and CDR2 YFSETQ. Trimming removed 3 bases at V and 1 base at J, with 13 bases between. This CDR3 comprises 16 residues. The CDR3 DNA is TGCGCCAGCAGCTCATACAGGGTTTTGAACACCGGGGAGCTGTTTTTT. This sequence encodes CASSSYRVLNTGELFF.

Of note for this clone: Other DNA sequences of this sample code for an identical CDR3. The rearrangement links TRBV28 to TRBJ2-7; unclear D gene. Trimming removed 6 bases from V and 4 bases from J, with 7 bases in between. The CDR3 has 11 residues. Germline CDR1 reads MDHEN; CDR2 reads SYDVKM. This CDR3 reads CASSLFYEQYF. As DNA, the CDR3 is TGTGCCAGCAGCCTATTTTACGAGCAGTACTTC.

The chain links TRBV20-1 to TRBJ2-7; 9 bases match TRBD2. Germline V gene data show CDR1 as DFQATT and CDR2 as SNEGSKA (reference sequence). The CDR3 length is 11 residues. J lost 13 bases, V lost 8 bases, and 12 bases had no gene match. The CDR3 loop is CSTSGDSGSYF. CDR3 in DNA: TGCAGTACGTCCGGGGATAGCGGGAGTTACTTC.

Note on this clone: Other DNA sequences in this specimen translate into the identical CDR3. The CDR3 nucleotides are TGTGCCAGCAGCTTAACAGGGGGCACTGAAGCTTTCTTT. Its translation: CASSLTGGTEAFF. V is TRBV7-9 and J is TRBJ1-1; 8 bases are shared with TRBD1. The germline gives CDR1 SEHNR, CDR2 FQNEAQ (reference sequence). The CDR3 length is 13 residues. V lost 2 bases to trimming and J lost 4 bases; unmatched junction nucleotides: 0.

The chain links TRBV10-3 to TRBJ2-3, with 11 bases aligning to TRBD2. The V segment lost 4 bases and the J segment 5 bases; nucleotides outside the gene matches: 8. This CDR3 has 16 residues. The V gene's germline CDR1 is ENHRY and CDR2 SYGVKD. CDR3 nucleotides: TGTGCCATCAGTGCACTAGCGGGAGATAGCGGAGATACGCAGTATTTT. It translates to CAISALAGDSGDTQYF.

This chain connects TRBV7-9 to TRBJ2-7; 9 bases line up with TRBD1. Trimming removed 1 base from V and 2 bases from J; junction bases left unmatched: 12. CDR3 length: 18 residues. CDR1 and CDR2 (germline): SEHNR, FQNEAQ (reference sequence). The CDR3 DNA reads as TGTGCCAGCAGCTTAGTAGTGACTGCGGGACAGGGAACCTACGAGCAGTACTTC. Translating it yields CASSLVVTAGQGTYEQYF.

The chain has TRBV28 and TRBJ2-7; D remains ambiguous. Germline CDR1 is MDHEN and CDR2 is SYDVKM. The CDR3 extends over 11 amino acids. V was cut by 6 bases and J by 6 bases, with 9 bases left in between. The CDR3, as DNA: TGTGCCAGCAGCCGAACTGGCGAGCAGTACTTC. Its protein product is CASSRTGEQYF.

The chain is built from TRBV9 and TRBJ2-2; 8 nucleotides match TRBD2. V was clipped by 0 bases and J by 4 bases; unmatched bases: 5. Germline CDR1 and CDR2: SGDLS and YYNGEE. CDR3 length: 16 residues. The CDR3 sequence: CASSVDGRAVTGELFF. CDR3 sequence (DNA): TGTGCCAGCAGCGTAGACGGGAGGGCCGTCACCGGGGAGCTGTTTTTT.

V is TRBV27 and J is TRBJ1-5, with 9 bases identical to TRBD1. V shed 1 base, J shed 9 bases, and the junction held 4 bases outside the gene matches. The CDR3 is 14 residues long. CDR1 and CDR2 (germline): MNHEY, SMNVEV (reference sequence). CDR3 loop: CASSLFRGQGPQHF. DNA of the CDR3: TGTGCCAGCAGTTTATTCAGGGGACAGGGGCCCCAGCATTTT.